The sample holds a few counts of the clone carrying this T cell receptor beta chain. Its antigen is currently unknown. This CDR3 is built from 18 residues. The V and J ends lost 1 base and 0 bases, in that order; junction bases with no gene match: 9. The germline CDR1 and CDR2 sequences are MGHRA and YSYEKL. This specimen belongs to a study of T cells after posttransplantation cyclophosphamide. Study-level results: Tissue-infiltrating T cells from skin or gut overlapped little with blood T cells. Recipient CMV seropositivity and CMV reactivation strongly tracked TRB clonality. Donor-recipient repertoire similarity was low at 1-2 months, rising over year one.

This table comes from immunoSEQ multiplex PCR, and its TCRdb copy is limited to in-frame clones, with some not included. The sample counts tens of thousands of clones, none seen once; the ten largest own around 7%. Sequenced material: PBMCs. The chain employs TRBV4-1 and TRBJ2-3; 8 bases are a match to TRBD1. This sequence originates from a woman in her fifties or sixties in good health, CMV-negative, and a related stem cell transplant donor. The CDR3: CASSQAITGGTSTDTQYF. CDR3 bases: TGCGCCAGCAGCCAAGCTATTACAGGGGGAACTAGCACAGATACGCAGTATTTT.